This TCR beta chain is from a study of blood T cell repertoires in COVID-19. Study overall: In each case, the material was cDNA or gDNA derived from T cells, B-cell-depleted T cells, or PBMCs.

CDR3 length: 11 residues. Looked up from germline, CDR1 is SQVTM and CDR2 is ANQGSEA. The V end was cut by 4 bases, the J end by 9 bases, with 10 bases between. Sequencing used immunoSEQ multiplex PCR; TCRdb keeps in-frame clones, though not all of them. Of 75,000 to 100,000 clones listed, 85% to 90% are singletons. V and J are TRBV29-1 and TRBJ2-1, with D perhaps matching TRBD1 (6 bases). Material: peripheral blood. The TCR was taken from a human donor in a cohort sampled during active COVID-19. DNA for the CDR3: TGCAGCGTTGCTACAGGGATTGAGCAGTTCTTC. It yields the protein CSVATGIEQFF.